What follows are 9 T cell receptor beta chains derived from one specimen sequenced in a study of blood T cell repertoires in COVID-19. TCRdb keeps only in-frame clones here, not all; method: immunoSEQ multiplex PCR. The profile shows 180,000 or so clones, about nine tenths of them singletons. Specimen: peripheral blood. The receptors were sampled from a man between 65 and 80 years old with acute or convalescent COVID-19.

This clone was found a few times. The genes are TRBV3-1 (or the pseudogene TRBV3-2) and TRBJ2-7; 10 bases map to TRBD1. The CDR3 contains 17 residues. Germline CDR1 and CDR2: LGHDT and YNNKEL (reference sequence). Trimming removed 1 base from V and 7 bases from J; junction bases left unmatched: 13. This CDR3 is CASSQVAGQGEMGEQYF. The DNA for the CDR3 is TGTGCCAGCAGCCAAGTTGCTGGACAGGGGGAAATGGGTGAGCAGTACTTC.

The J gene is TRBJ2-3, the V gene TRBV9; TRBD2 agrees at 7 bases. V lost 3 bases, J lost 6 bases, and 1 base stayed unmatched. Germline CDR1 SGDLS, CDR2 YYNGEE. This CDR3 contains 12 residues. The CDR3 here is CASSAGRDTQYF. The CDR3 nucleotides read TGTGCCAGCAGCGCCGGGAGGGATACGCAGTATTTT.

The chain is built from TRBV6-6 and TRBJ2-7; no reliable D call. CDR3 length: 13 amino acids. The V end was cut by 6 bases, the J end by 2 bases, with 11 bases between. Germline V gene lookup returns CDR1 MNHNY and CDR2 SVGAGI (reference sequence). The CDR3 nucleotides are TGTGCCAGCAGACTCGACGGAGCCTACGAGCAGTACTTC. Translated: CASRLDGAYEQYF.

The chain's CDR3 is CASSPGQYEQYF. The DNA of the CDR3 is TGTGCCAGCAGCCCTGGGCAATACGAGCAGTACTTC. The chain combines TRBV12-3 or TRBV12-4 with TRBJ2-7; D is unresolved. The CDR3 covers 12 residues. V lost 6 bases and J 4 bases, leaving 10 bases between the germline ends.

This chain connects TRBV11-2 to TRBJ1-2, with 8 bases lining up with TRBD1. There are 12 residues in the CDR3. Germline V gene data show CDR1 as SGHAT and CDR2 as FQNNGV. J was trimmed by 12 bases and V by 6 bases; bases with no gene match: 9. CDR3 sequence reads: CASRSQGGLNTF. The DNA for the CDR3 is TGTGCCAGCAGATCACAGGGGGGCCTCAACACCTTC.

The chain employs TRBV18 and TRBJ2-4; the match to TRBD1 covers 9 bases. The trim removed 3 bases at V and 3 bases at J, leaving 0 bases unmatched. The germline CDR1 and CDR2 sequences are KGHSH and LQKENI. The CDR3 totals 14 residues. CDR3 loop: CASSPTGGKNIQYF. CDR3 coding DNA: TGTGCCAGCTCACCGACAGGGGGCAAAAACATTCAGTACTTC.

The sample holds a few counts of this clone. This sequence joins TRBV24-1 and TRBJ1-5; a weak D match, TRBD1 (5 bases). V lost 6 bases and J lost 8, with 13 bases in between. Germline CDR1 reads KGHDR; CDR2 reads SFDVKD. CDR3 size: 13 residues. The CDR3 sequence: CATSWRGDEPQHF. CDR3 DNA: TGTGCCACCAGTTGGAGGGGAGACGAGCCCCAGCATTTT.

J is TRBJ2-7 and V is TRBV11-2, with D possibly being TRBD1 (6 bases). The CDR3 is 14 residues long. Germline-derived CDR1 and CDR2 are SGHAT and FQNNGV. The V end was cut by 2 bases, the J end by 3 bases, with 11 bases between. CDR3 region: CASSLTGLSYEQYF. CDR3 DNA: TGTGCCAGCAGCTTAACAGGGCTCAGCTACGAGCAGTACTTC.

The rearrangement uses TRBV28 and TRBJ2-3; unclear D gene. V gave up 7 bases and J gave up 3 bases, with 8 bases separating them. Germline CDR1 reads MDHEN; CDR2 reads SYDVKM. CDR3 length: 12 residues. This chain's CDR3 is CASTTSTDTQYF. The CDR3 DNA is TGTGCCAGCACCACCAGTACAGATACGCAGTATTTT.